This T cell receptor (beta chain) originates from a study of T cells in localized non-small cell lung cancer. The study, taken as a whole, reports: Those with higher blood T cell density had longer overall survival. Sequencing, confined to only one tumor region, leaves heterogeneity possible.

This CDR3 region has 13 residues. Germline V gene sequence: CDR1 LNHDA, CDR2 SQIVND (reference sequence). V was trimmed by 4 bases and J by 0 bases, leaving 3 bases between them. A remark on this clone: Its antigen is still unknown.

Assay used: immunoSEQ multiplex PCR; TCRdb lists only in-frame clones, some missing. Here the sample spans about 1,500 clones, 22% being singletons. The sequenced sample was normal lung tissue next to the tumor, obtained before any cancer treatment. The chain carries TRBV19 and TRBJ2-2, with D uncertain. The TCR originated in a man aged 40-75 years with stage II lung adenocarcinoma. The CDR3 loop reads CASSNPNTGELFF. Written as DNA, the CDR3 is TGTGCCAGTAGTAACCCGAACACCGGGGAGCTGTTTTTT.